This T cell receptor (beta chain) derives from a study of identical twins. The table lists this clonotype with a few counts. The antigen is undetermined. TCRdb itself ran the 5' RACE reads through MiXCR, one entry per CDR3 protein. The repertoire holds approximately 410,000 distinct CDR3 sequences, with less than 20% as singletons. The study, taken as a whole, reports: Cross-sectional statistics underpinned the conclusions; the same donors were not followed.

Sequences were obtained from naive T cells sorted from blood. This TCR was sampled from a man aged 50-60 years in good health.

CDR3 region: CASSLKEEGIYEQYF. DNA for the CDR3: TGCGCCAGCAGCTTGAAGGAAGAAGGGATCTACGAGCAGTACTTC. The rearrangement links TRBV5-1 to TRBJ2-7; D gene uncertain. Germline assignment: CDR1 SGHRS and CDR2 YFSETQ. This CDR3 region has 15 residues. Trimming stripped 1 base from V and 3 bases from J, with 14 bases between.